These 25 T cell receptor beta chains originate from one sample sequenced in a study of blood T cell repertoires in COVID-19. Some clones are missing from TCRdb's copy, which holds only in-frame ones; the method was immunoSEQ multiplex PCR. The data hold about 190,000 clones, with about 85% observed a single time. Sequencing was carried out using peripheral blood. The receptors stem from a man aged 30-40 years with acute or convalescent COVID-19.

In DNA form, the CDR3 reads TGCGCCAGCAGCTTGGACTCCTACACCGGGGAGCTGTTTTTT. Protein sequence: CASSLDSYTGELFF. V gene TRBV5-1 combines with J gene TRBJ2-2; D is unclear. V was cut by 0 bases and J by 3 bases, with 6 bases left in between. Germline CDR1 SGHRS, CDR2 YFSETQ. The CDR3 runs to 14 residues.

The genes are TRBV30 and TRBJ1-5, with D unresolved. V was trimmed by 2 bases and J by 7 bases, leaving 15 bases between them. Germline CDR1 and CDR2: GTSNPN and SVGIG (reference sequence). The CDR3 totals 14 residues. The CDR3 sequence: CAWSPDTLRQPQHF. The CDR3 nucleotides are TGTGCCTGGAGTCCCGACACCTTAAGACAGCCCCAGCATTTT.

V usage is TRBV5-1 and J usage is TRBJ1-1; 7 positions match TRBD1. The germline CDR1 and CDR2 sequences are SGHRS and YFSETQ. The J segment lost 0 bases and the V segment lost 0 bases, leaving 5 bases of the junction unmatched. The CDR3 totals 16 residues. CDR3 DNA sequence: TGCGCCAGCAGCTTGGACCCAGGGGGTGTGAACACTGAAGCTTTCTTT. Amino acids: CASSLDPGGVNTEAFF.

The chain links TRBV20-1 to TRBJ2-7, with 9 bases that match TRBD2. Germline trimming cut 8 bases from V and 4 bases from J; bases unmatched to any gene: 3. Germline CDR1 and CDR2: DFQATT and SNEGSKA (reference sequence). The CDR3 runs to 11 residues. CDR3 nucleotide sequence: TGCAGTTTAGCGGGAGTGTACGAGCAGTACTTC. This gives the protein CSLAGVYEQYF.

The V call is TRBV28, the J call TRBJ2-7, with a weak D call TRBD2 (6 bases). This CDR3 region has 16 residues. Looked up from germline, CDR1 is MDHEN and CDR2 is SYDVKM. V dropped 6 bases and J dropped 2 bases, with 20 bases sitting between them. CDR3 residues: CASSDPSGRGPYEQYF. The DNA for the CDR3 is TGTGCCAGCAGCGACCCCTCCGGGAGAGGACCCTACGAGCAGTACTTC.

This chain joins TRBV27 and TRBJ1-6; D perhaps matches TRBD1 (6 bases). CDR3 length: 15 amino acids. Germline CDR1 and CDR2: MNHEY and SMNVEV (reference sequence). V gave up 4 bases and J gave up 9 bases, with 16 bases separating them. The CDR3 region has the DNA TGTGCCAGCAGTTCCCAAGGGGGGGCACGTTCACCCCTCCACTTT. This translates into CASSSQGGARSPLHF.

This chain joins TRBV5-8 and TRBJ1-4; D is possibly TRBD1 (6 bases). The CDR3 contains 18 residues. V was trimmed by 0 bases and J by 2 bases, leaving 17 bases between them. The V gene's germline CDR1 is SGHTS and CDR2 YDEGEE. The CDR3 DNA follows: TGTGCCAGCAGCTTGGTCCTACTTACAGGGCCTACTAATGAAAAACTGTTTTTT. It translates to CASSLVLLTGPTNEKLFF.

The genes are TRBV27 and TRBJ2-5; 10 nucleotides match TRBD2. The CDR3 contains 15 residues. Trimming took 5 bases from V and 8 from J; bases not matched to a gene: 11. Germline CDR1 reads MNHEY; CDR2 reads SMNVEV (reference sequence). CDR3 in amino acids: CASSPRTSGRATQYF. The DNA of the CDR3 is TGTGCCAGCAGTCCTAGGACTAGCGGCCGGGCAACCCAGTACTTC.

The chain uses TRBV7-2 and TRBJ2-7, with a tentative D call TRBD2 (5 bases). Trimming pared 3 bases from V and 6 bases from J, leaving 12 bases between. The CDR3 consists of 13 residues. Germline values: CDR1 SGHTA, CDR2 FQGNSA. The CDR3 here is CASSFQPRGEQYF. The CDR3 nucleotides read TGTGCCAGCAGCTTCCAGCCCCGGGGCGAGCAGTACTTC.

This chain connects TRBV6-5 to TRBJ1-3, with D maybe TRBD1 (5 bases). Per germline, CDR1 MNHEY and CDR2 SVGAGI. V was shortened by 0 bases and J by 7 bases, with 10 bases between the two germline ends. The CDR3 consists of 14 residues. The CDR3 nucleotides are TGTGCCAGCAGTTACTCGGCTAACAGGAACACCATATATTTT. Translating it yields CASSYSANRNTIYF.

V is TRBV29-1 and J is TRBJ1-2; 10 bases agree with TRBD1. The junction had 6 bases not matched to a gene; V was cut back by 7 bases and J by 4 bases. CDR1 SQVTM and CDR2 ANQGSEA come from the germline V gene. CDR3 length: 13 residues. The CDR3 DNA reads TGCAGCGGGTCGGGACAGGGGACCTATGGCTACACCTTC. Translated: CSGSGQGTYGYTF.

This chain links TRBV5-1 with TRBJ1-1; no clear D gene. In germline, CDR1 is SGHRS, CDR2 YFSETQ. The CDR3 length is 18 residues. Trimming removed 3 bases from V and 0 bases from J, with 21 bases in between. DNA of the CDR3: TGCGCCAGCAGCTCTCCCCGGACTCCCAAGGACCTGAACACTGAAGCTTTCTTT. This codes for CASSSPRTPKDLNTEAFF.

J is TRBJ1-2 and V is TRBV5-1; TRBD1 might be the D (6 bases). The CDR3 covers 16 residues. Germline assignment: CDR1 SGHRS and CDR2 YFSETQ. V gave up 0 bases and J gave up 6 bases, with 18 bases separating them. CDR3 bases: TGCGCCAGCAGCTTGGCCAAACAGGGTTGGCAGGATGGCTACACCTTC. It yields the protein CASSLAKQGWQDGYTF. The full variable domain, its missing parts supplied by reference TRBV5-1 and TRBJ1-2, is KAGVTQTPRYLIKTRGQQVTLSCSPISGHRSVSWYQQTPGQGLQFLFEYFSETQRNKGNFPGRFSGRQFSNSRSEMNVSTLELGDSALYLCASSLAKQGWQDGYTFGSGTRLTVV.

The V gene is TRBV28, the J gene TRBJ2-3; possibly TRBD2 for D (6 bases). Trimming took 8 bases from V and 6 from J, leaving 12 bases between them. CDR1 is MDHEN, CDR2 SYDVKM, per germline. This CDR3 has 12 amino acids. This CDR3 reads CASGGLRDTQYF. The CDR3 DNA is TGTGCCAGCGGGGGGTTACGGGATACGCAGTATTTT.

The V call is TRBV10-1, the J call TRBJ2-3; 10 bases agree with TRBD2. CDR3 length: 17 residues. V was clipped by 5 bases and J by 4 bases; unmatched bases: 12. CDR1 WNHNN and CDR2 SYGVQD come from the germline V gene (reference sequence). The DNA for the CDR3 is TGCGCCAGCAGTCCTAAGCGGGAGGGATTTAAACCAGATACGCAGTATTTT. Its protein is CASSPKREGFKPDTQYF.

V is TRBV3-1 (or the pseudogene TRBV3-2) and J is TRBJ2-3, with TRBD2 identical over 8 bases. Germline CDR1 is LGHDT and CDR2 is YNNKEL (reference sequence). The CDR3 is 17 residues long. V gave up 4 bases and J gave up 3 bases; unmatched junction bases: 12. The CDR3 region has the DNA TGTGCCAGCAGCCCCCTTTTGGGCGGGAGGCAGACAGATACGCAGTATTTT. It specifies CASSPLLGGRQTDTQYF.

This rearrangement joins TRBV9 to TRBJ2-5; D is possibly TRBD2 (6 bases). The V gene lost 4 bases and the J gene lost 6 bases, with 16 bases spanning the gap. The germline CDR1 and CDR2 sequences are SGDLS and YYNGEE. The CDR3 contains 14 residues. CDR3 nucleotide sequence: TGTGCCAGCAGCCCCCCGGGTAGCGGTAAGACCCAGTACTTC. Its translation is CASSPPGSGKTQYF.

The chain carries TRBV28 and TRBJ1-1; no reliable D call. The CDR3 has 14 residues. Trimming removed 7 bases from V and 4 bases from J, with 16 bases in between. Per germline, CDR1 MDHEN and CDR2 SYDVKM. CDR3 amino acids: CASTLVRVGTEAFF. The CDR3, as DNA: TGTGCCAGCACCTTGGTCCGGGTGGGCACTGAAGCTTTCTTT.

The chain couples TRBV15 to TRBJ2-2, with D possibly matching TRBD2 (6 bases). CDR3 length equals 15 residues. Per the germline V gene, CDR1 is LNHNV and CDR2 is YYDKDF (reference sequence). The V and J ends lost 6 bases and 0 bases respectively, with 11 bases between them. CDR3 nucleotide sequence: TGTGCCACCAGGGGGGACTTGGCGAACACCGGGGAGCTGTTTTTT. It encodes CATRGDLANTGELFF.

V and J are TRBV6-5 and TRBJ2-3; tentative D call: TRBD2 (5 bases). V lost 6 bases and J lost 4, with 11 bases in between. Germline CDR1 and CDR2: MNHEY and SVGAGI. The CDR3 is 13 residues long. CDR3 in amino acids: CASSDMEADTQYF. In DNA form, the CDR3 reads TGTGCCAGCAGCGATATGGAGGCAGATACGCAGTATTTT.

The chain couples TRBV5-1 to TRBJ1-4; 9 bases are a match to TRBD1. Germline-derived CDR1 and CDR2 are SGHRS and YFSETQ. The V and J ends lost 3 bases and 4 bases, in that order; junction bases with no gene match: 4. The CDR3 extends over 15 amino acids. The CDR3 DNA sequence: TGCGCCAGCAGCTGGGGGACAGGGAATAATGAAAAACTGTTTTTT. It codes for CASSWGTGNNEKLFF.

The chain uses TRBV29-1 and TRBJ2-5; tentatively, D is TRBD1 (6 bases). This CDR3 has 12 amino acids. V lost 7 bases and J lost 4, with 13 bases in between. From germline, CDR1 is SQVTM and CDR2 ANQGSEA. This CDR3 reads CSGGRLLETQYF. In nucleotides, the CDR3 is TGCAGCGGGGGGCGGCTTTTAGAGACCCAGTACTTC.

CDR3: CASSQGPRGGQETQYF. The CDR3 bases are TGCGCCAGCAGCCAAGGTCCCCGGGGGGGTCAAGAGACCCAGTACTTC. The rearrangement uses TRBV4-1 and TRBJ2-5, with 8 bases fitting TRBD2. The germline V gene encodes CDR1 MGHRA and CDR2 YSYEKL. V trimming: 1 base; J trimming: 2 bases; junction bases outside the gene matches: 6. CDR3 size: 16 residues.

The J gene is TRBJ2-5, the V gene TRBV20-1; tentative D call: TRBD1 (6 bases). The CDR3 runs to 11 residues. Trimming took 6 bases from V and 5 from J, leaving 10 bases between them. Germline CDR1 reads DFQATT; CDR2 reads SNEGSKA (reference sequence). CDR3 DNA: TGCAGTGCGTCACAGGGTGAGACCCAGTACTTC. Translating it yields CSASQGETQYF.

In regard to this clone: Other nucleotide sequences in the sample specify the same CDR3. The J gene is TRBJ2-7, the V gene TRBV28; no reliable D call. Germline V gene sequence: CDR1 MDHEN, CDR2 SYDVKM. Trimming left V 6 bases short and J 2 bases short, with 20 bases between. The length of the CDR3 is 16 residues. This CDR3 is CASSPTSYGSPYEQYF. The CDR3 DNA reads as TGTGCCAGCAGCCCCACCTCCTACGGTTCCCCCTACGAGCAGTACTTC.